This record looks at one TCR beta chain sequence and its context. Recovery meant two consecutive negative NP/OP PCR tests, professional clearance, or resolved symptoms. This CDR3 is 13 amino acids long. Per the germline V gene, CDR1 is KGHSH and CDR2 is LQKENI. Trimming cost V 4 bases and J 1 base, with 7 bases left between them. The sample originates from a study of blood T cell repertoires in COVID-19. Across the study: Donors in the United States, Italy and Spain gave samples during acute or convalescent COVID-19.

How the authors handled the data: For nucleated cells, counts were estimated from reference gene primer amplification. Sequenced by immunoSEQ multiplex PCR; TCRdb stores in-frame clones only, minus some. D and trimming were read from the DNA, whereas the V and J calls and clone size are those reported in that table. The sample lists some 390,000 clones, 80% to 90% occurring once. The origin of this receptor is a man under 40 who had recovered from COVID-19. Material for sequencing was PBMCs or T cells enriched from blood (not recorded which). The V call is TRBV18, the J call TRBJ1-1; the D gene is possibly TRBD1 (5 bases). CDR3 DNA sequence: TGTGCCAGCTCACGGACACCGAACACTGAAGCTTTCTTT. It encodes CASSRTPNTEAFF.